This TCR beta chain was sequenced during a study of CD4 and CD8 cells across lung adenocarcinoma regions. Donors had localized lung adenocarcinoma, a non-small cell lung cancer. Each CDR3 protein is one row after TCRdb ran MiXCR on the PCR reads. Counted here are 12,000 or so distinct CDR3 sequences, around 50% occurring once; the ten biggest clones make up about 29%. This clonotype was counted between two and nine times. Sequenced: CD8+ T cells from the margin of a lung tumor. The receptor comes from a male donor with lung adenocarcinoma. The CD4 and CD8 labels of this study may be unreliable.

CDR3 nucleotide sequence: TGTGCCAGCAGAAGGGTCCCAGATAGCAATCAGCCCCAGCATTTT. It encodes CASRRVPDSNQPQHF. V is TRBV6-1 and J is TRBJ1-5; D not certain. The CDR3 extends over 15 amino acids. The germline gives CDR1 MNHNS, CDR2 SASEGT. Between the trimmed V and J ends, which lost 6 bases and 0 bases, there was a span of 12 bases.